The clone carrying this T cell receptor (beta chain) showed up just once. Data came from immunoSEQ multiplex PCR; TCRdb stores just in-frame clones and leaves some out. The sample holds 73,000 or so clones, around 90% seen once. The data derive from a study of OX40 agonist ivuxolimab in advanced cancers. The CDR3 is made up of 18 amino acids. Trimming removed 0 bases from V and 2 bases from J; junction bases left unmatched: 10. Germline-derived CDR1 and CDR2 are SGHDT and YYEEEE. Autoimmune disease history or systemic immunosuppression meant exclusion. The genes are TRBV5-6 and TRBJ2-3; 9 bases are a match to TRBD2. The sequence derives from an adult with an advanced solid tumor such as melanoma, head and neck, liver or kidney cancer. Sample: CD4+ or CD8+ T cells sorted from blood, taken in a trial of the OX40 agonist ivuxolimab. CDR3 bases: TGTGCCAGCAGCTTGGAGCGGGGGGCCCCACATTACACAGATACGCAGTATTTT. This translates into CASSLERGAPHYTDTQYF. The full variable domain, its missing parts supplied by reference TRBV5-6 and TRBJ2-3, is DAGVTQSPTHLIKTRGQQVTLRCSPKSGHDTVSWYQQALGQGPQFIFQYYEEEERQRGNFPDRFSGHQFPNYSSELNVNALLLGDSALYLCASSLERGAPHYTDTQYFGPGTRLTVL.